This T cell receptor (beta chain) was identified in a study of blood T cell repertoires in COVID-19. Study context: The samples span acute and convalescent COVID-19 from the United States, Italy and Spain. T cells, B-cell-depleted T cells, or PBMCs supplied cDNA or gDNA.

The V and J ends lost 5 bases and 8 bases, in that order; junction bases with no gene match: 6. The CDR3 is made up of 13 amino acids. CDR1 SGHVS and CDR2 FQNEAQ come from the germline V gene. Measured with immunoSEQ multiplex PCR; TCRdb has only the in-frame clones, and not every one. The repertoire consists of approximately 170,000 clones, with about 81% occurring once and the leading ten covering approximately 10%. This clonotype originated in a human donor in a cohort sampled during active COVID-19. What was sequenced was peripheral blood. The chain employs TRBV7-8 and TRBJ2-1, with 7 nucleotides matching TRBD2. The CDR3 DNA is TGTGCCAGCAGCGGGGGAGGGAGGGATGAGCAGTTCTTC. It codes for CASSGGGRDEQFF.